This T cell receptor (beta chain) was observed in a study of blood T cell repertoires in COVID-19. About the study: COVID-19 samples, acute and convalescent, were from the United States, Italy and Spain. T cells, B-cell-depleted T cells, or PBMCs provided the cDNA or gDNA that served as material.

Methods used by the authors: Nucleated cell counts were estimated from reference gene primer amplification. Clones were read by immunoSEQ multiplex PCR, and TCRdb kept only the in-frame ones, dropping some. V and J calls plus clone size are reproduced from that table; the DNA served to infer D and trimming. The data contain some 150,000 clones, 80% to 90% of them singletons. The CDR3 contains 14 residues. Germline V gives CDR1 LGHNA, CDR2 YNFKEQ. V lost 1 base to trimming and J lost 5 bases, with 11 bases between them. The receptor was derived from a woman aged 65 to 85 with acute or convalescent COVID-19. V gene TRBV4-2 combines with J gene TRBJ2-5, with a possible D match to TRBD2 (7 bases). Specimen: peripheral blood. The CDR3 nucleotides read TGTGCCAGCAGCCAAGTCGGGGGGCTGGAGACCCAGTACTTC. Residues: CASSQVGGLETQYF.